What follows are 7 T cell receptor beta chains derived from one specimen sequenced in a study of cytomegalovirus exposure and HLA in healthy donors. Use of 60 Vbeta and 13 Jbeta primers characterized the PCR. TCRdb's table, derived via immunoSEQ multiplex PCR, lists solely in-frame clones and lacks some. The sample carries about 200,000 clones, around 80% recorded once. Sample: PBMCs. The origin of the receptors is a man aged 45 to 65 in good health and CMV-seronegative.

The chain has TRBV28 and TRBJ1-3; 10 bases agree with TRBD1. This CDR3 is 17 amino acids long. After removal of 2 bases from V and 2 bases from J, the junction contained 6 bases not matched to a gene. CDR1 is MDHEN and CDR2 is SYDVKM in the germline V gene. The CDR3 DNA is TGTGCCAGCAGTTTACCCACCGGGACAGGGGCTGGAAACACCATATATTTT. This codes for CASSLPTGTGAGNTIYF.

The rearrangement joins TRBV29-1 to TRBJ2-1; 8 bases agree with TRBD2. The V and J ends lost 3 bases and 10 bases, in that order; junction bases with no gene match: 14. Germline CDR1 and CDR2: SQVTM and ANQGSEA. This CDR3 comprises 15 residues. CDR3 sequence reads: CSVDNSGLALGEQFF. CDR3 DNA: TGCAGCGTTGACAATAGTGGACTAGCTCTTGGCGAGCAGTTCTTC.

This chain uses TRBV30 with TRBJ2-5, with D maybe TRBD2 (6 bases). The closer fit of TRBJ2-7 to the DNA end suggests the J call may be wrong. Germline CDR1 and CDR2: GTSNPN and SVGIG (reference sequence). The CDR3 has 13 residues. In DNA form, the CDR3 reads TGTGCCTGGACCCATCTAGCGCTCTACGAGCAGTACTTC. This sequence encodes CAWTHLALYEQYF.

This sequence joins TRBV5-1 and TRBJ2-3; the match to TRBD1 covers 10 bases. CDR1 is SGHRS and CDR2 is YFSETQ in the germline V gene. This CDR3 is built from 14 residues. V gave up 5 bases and J gave up 4 bases; unmatched junction bases: 4. CDR3 loop: CASRTGTGADTQYF. The DNA for the CDR3 is TGCGCCAGCAGGACCGGGACAGGGGCAGATACGCAGTATTTT.

The chain is built from TRBV9 and TRBJ1-1; tentative D call: TRBD1 (5 bases). V was cut by 4 bases and J by 8 bases, with 15 bases left in between. In germline, CDR1 is SGDLS, CDR2 YYNGEE. This CDR3 has 13 residues. The CDR3 sequence: CASSLLTAEEAFF. DNA for the CDR3: TGTGCCAGCAGCCTCCTGACAGCTGAAGAAGCTTTCTTT.

The chain links TRBV5-4 to TRBJ2-7, with a possible D match to TRBD2 (6 bases). Germline CDR1 SGHNT, CDR2 YYREEE (reference sequence). V lost 4 bases, J lost 4 bases, and 15 bases lay in between. The CDR3 contains 14 residues. Here the CDR3 reads CASSNRDFEYEQYF. CDR3 sequence (DNA): TGTGCCAGCAGCAACCGGGACTTTGAGTACGAGCAGTACTTC.

The J gene is TRBJ2-5, the V gene TRBV7-9; the D gene is possibly TRBD2 (6 bases). V shed 5 bases and J shed 1 base, with 11 bases lying between them. Germline CDR1 is SEHNR and CDR2 is FQNEAQ (reference sequence). The CDR3 extends over 14 amino acids. In nucleotides, the CDR3 is TGTGCCAGCAGCGAGGGACTTCGCCAAGAGACCCAGTACTTC. Translated: CASSEGLRQETQYF.